The 3 T cell receptor beta chains below were found in one sample sequenced in a study of shared clonotypes between healthy human individuals. Clones were sequenced by immunoSEQ multiplex PCR, and TCRdb holds only the in-frame ones, with some missing. The sample has millions of clones, approximately 94% seen once. It was CD45RO-negative cells, positively selected for CCR7, that made up naive CD8 cells, with terminally differentiated effector memory CD45RA+ cells excluded. The source material was naive CD8+ T cells sorted from blood. The receptors originated from a man younger than 30 in good health.

The chain joins TRBV7-6 to TRBJ2-5; unclear D gene. V was clipped by 8 bases and J by 3 bases, with 10 bases between them. Germline values: CDR1 SGHVS, CDR2 FNYEAQ. The CDR3 has 12 amino acids. The CDR3 is CASQDSKETQYF. CDR3 bases: TGTGCCAGCCAAGATTCCAAAGAGACCCAGTACTTC.

This chain joins TRBV28 and TRBJ2-7, with D tentatively TRBD1 (6 bases). CDR1 is MDHEN, CDR2 SYDVKM, per germline. The CDR3 covers 14 residues. Trimming took 6 bases from V and 2 from J, leaving 14 bases between them. The CDR3 region has the DNA TGTGCCAGCAGGATACAGGGAGACCCCTACGAGCAGTACTTC. Its translation: CASRIQGDPYEQYF.

The gene calls are TRBV7-8 and TRBJ2-1, with D perhaps TRBD2 (5 bases). In germline, CDR1 is SGHVS, CDR2 FQNEAQ. Trimming pared 5 bases from V and 0 bases from J, leaving 11 bases between. CDR3 size: 15 residues. The CDR3 region has the DNA TGTGCCAGCAGCACCGTGGGGAGCTCCTACAATGAGCAGTTCTTC. This codes for CASSTVGSSYNEQFF.